This TCR beta chain is from a study of T-cell memory formation after mild COVID-19. General study points: Among clones contracting day 15 to 85, CD4/CD8 was balanced, whereas later expanders leaned CD4+. Contracting CD4+ clones sat mainly in CM and EM; CD8+ in EMRA.

The CDR3 is made up of 15 amino acids. The germline V gene encodes CDR1 SGHTA and CDR2 FQGNSA. V was clipped by 2 bases and J by 7 bases, with 15 bases between them. 5'RACE primed from the constant segment yielded TCR alpha and TCR beta cDNA libraries bearing sample barcodes and UMIs. TCRdb reprocessed the 5' RACE reads with MiXCR, giving one entry per CDR3 protein. The sample has approximately 500,000 distinct CDR3 sequences, 20% to 30% seen once. This clonotype showed up just a few times. Its specificity is unknown. This clonotype was obtained from an adult woman who had mild COVID-19 (a few samples of this study predate the infection). Cell type and time point are not known. The V call is TRBV7-2, the J call TRBJ2-1, with D perhaps TRBD2 (6 bases). Sequenced input: PBMCs or a T cell subset sorted from them (not recorded which). CDR3 DNA sequence: TGTGCCAGCAGCTTAAATCTTGCTGGGGGGAATGAGCAGTTCTTC. It yields the protein CASSLNLAGGNEQFF.